Detailed here is one T cell receptor beta chain. No antigen is known for it. The V gene lost 7 bases and the J gene lost 15 bases, with 21 bases spanning the gap. The CDR3 loop spans 12 amino acids. Looked up from germline, CDR1 is SGHRS and CDR2 is YFSETQ. This entry belongs to a study of cytomegalovirus exposure and HLA in healthy donors. Study-wide background: Caucasian-associated ancestry cluster membership applied to approximately 81% of 300 to 450 genotyped donors. Study findings and constraints: Investigators reported about 160 TCR beta chains as tied to cytomegalovirus. Segments of the TCR beta V type were, in most cases, productive about 90% or about 30% of the time in an earlier analysis. For most TCR sequences rarity was the rule, although some public TCRs occurred in many donors.

Primers for the PCR totalled 60 Vbeta and 13 Jbeta. Clones were read by immunoSEQ multiplex PCR, and TCRdb kept only the in-frame ones, dropping some. The table shows tens of thousands of clones, with roughly 73% occurring only once. This receptor was taken from a woman aged 40 to 50 in good health and CMV-seropositive. The sample was PBMCs. The V call is TRBV5-1, the J call TRBJ2-3, with D unclear. The CDR3 DNA sequence: TGCGCCAGCCGAACCGCTGGGCTCCCTATATATTTT. It encodes CASRTAGLPIYF.